This T cell receptor (beta chain) was found in a study of blood T cells in healthy people across ages. This clonotype turned up a few times. With a J-beta primer mix and a sample-barcoded 5' primer, a second PCR ran about 7 to 12 cycles. One entry per CDR3 protein, called by TCRdb with MiXCR from the 5' RACE reads. The sample contains 540,000 or so distinct CDR3 sequences, 27% of which appear only once. CDR1 and CDR2 (germline): SNHLY, FYNNEI. Trimming took off 5 bases at V and 3 bases at J, with 13 bases between the two ends. The CDR3 length is 14 residues. The J gene is TRBJ1-1, the V gene TRBV2, with D possibly being TRBD1 (6 bases). The sequence was collected from a woman in her 70s in good health. Sequencing was performed on blood. The CDR3 loop is CASSLDRPYTEAFF. The CDR3 nucleotides read TGTGCCAGCAGTCTTGACAGGCCCTACACTGAAGCTTTCTTT.